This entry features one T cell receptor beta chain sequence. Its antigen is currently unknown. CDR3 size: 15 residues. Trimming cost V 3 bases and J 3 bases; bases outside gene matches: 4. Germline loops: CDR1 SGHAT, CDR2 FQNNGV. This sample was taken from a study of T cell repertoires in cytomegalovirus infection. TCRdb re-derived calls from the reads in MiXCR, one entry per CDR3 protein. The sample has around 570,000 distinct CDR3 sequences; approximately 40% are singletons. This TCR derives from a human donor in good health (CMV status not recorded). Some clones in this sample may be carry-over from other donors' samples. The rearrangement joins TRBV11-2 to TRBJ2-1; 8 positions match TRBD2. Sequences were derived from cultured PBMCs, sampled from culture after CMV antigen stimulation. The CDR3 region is CASSLTSAFYNEQFF. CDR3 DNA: TGTGCCAGCAGCTTGACTAGCGCTTTCTACAATGAGCAGTTCTTC.